Listed below are T cell receptor beta chains from one sample, sequenced in a study of blood T cell repertoires in COVID-19. Assay: immunoSEQ multiplex PCR; the TCRdb copy retains only in-frame clones and omits some. The table records over 25,000 clones, 65% to 90% of them present only once. Sequences were obtained from peripheral blood. Source of these receptors: a human donor in a cohort sampled during active COVID-19. Both conserved end residues are part of each CDR3. The order of the fields is V gene, J gene, clone size, D gene, CDR3 DNA, CDR3 protein. A D gene is named only where the DNA matches it firmly. The listing skips clone size in some rows; elsewhere it reads once, few, many or a size class.

V gene: TRBV18; J gene: TRBJ1-6; clone size: .; D gene: .; CDR3 DNA: TGTGCCAGCTCCAAACAGTCCTATAATTCACCCCTCCACTTT; CDR3 protein: CASSKQSYNSPLHF
V gene: TRBV2; J gene: TRBJ2-3; clone size: .; D gene: TRBD2; CDR3 DNA: TGTGCCAGCAGTCTGGGACTAGCGGGGACAGATACGCAGTATTTT; CDR3 protein: CASSLGLAGTDTQYF
V gene: TRBV4-3; J gene: TRBJ2-1; clone size: .; D gene: TRBD2; CDR3 DNA: TGCGCCAGCAGCCAAGATTCGCTAGCGGGGGGCCTCTCCTACAATGAGCAGTTCTTC; CDR3 protein: CASSQDSLAGGLSYNEQFF
V gene: TRBV7-9; J gene: TRBJ2-2; clone size: .; D gene: TRBD2; CDR3 DNA: TGTGCCAGCAGCTCCTCTCGTTCAGCGGGGGGCCGTATCGGGGAGCTGTTTTTT; CDR3 protein: CASSSSRSAGGRIGELFF
V gene: TRBV19; J gene: TRBJ1-1; clone size: .; D gene: TRBD1; CDR3 DNA: TGTGCCAGTAGTATAGTAGGGGGCTCCACTGAAGCTTTCTTT; CDR3 protein: CASSIVGGSTEAFF
V gene: TRBV5-1; J gene: TRBJ1-6; clone size: .; D gene: TRBD1; CDR3 DNA: TGCGCCAGCAGCCCCGACAGGGTTGGTTCACCCCTCCACTTT; CDR3 protein: CASSPDRVGSPLHF
V gene: TRBV5-1; J gene: TRBJ2-5; clone size: .; D gene: .; CDR3 DNA: TGCGCCAGCAGCTTACCGGGACTCGAGACCCAGTACTTC; CDR3 protein: CASSLPGLETQYF
V gene: TRBV4-1; J gene: TRBJ1-1; clone size: .; D gene: .; CDR3 DNA: TGCGCCAGCAGCCCCACCACGGGGGGGCTCAGTGAAGCTTTCTTT; CDR3 protein: CASSPTTGGLSEAFF
V gene: TRBV9; J gene: TRBJ2-3; clone size: .; D gene: TRBD2; CDR3 DNA: TGTGCCAGCAGCGTGTTGGTACTAGCGGGGGGGCGAGCAGATACGCAGTATTTT; CDR3 protein: CASSVLVLAGGRADTQYF
V gene: TRBV18; J gene: TRBJ1-4; clone size: .; D gene: .; CDR3 DNA: TGTGCCAGCTCGCCCAACAGGGAGGGGAATGAAAAACTGTTTTTT; CDR3 protein: CASSPNREGNEKLFF
V gene: TRBV6-5; J gene: TRBJ1-3; clone size: few; D gene: .; CDR3 DNA: TGTGCCAGCACCCAGGGCAGGGCCGGAAACACCATATATTTT; CDR3 protein: CASTQGRAGNTIYF
V gene: TRBV3-1/TRBV3-2; J gene: TRBJ1-3; clone size: once; D gene: TRBD1; CDR3 DNA: TGTGCCAGCAGCGGACAGGCCTCTGGAAACACCATATATTTT; CDR3 protein: CASSGQASGNTIYF
V gene: TRBV7-2; J gene: TRBJ1-1; clone size: .; D gene: .; CDR3 DNA: TGTGCCAGCAGCTTAGAAGGCAGCTACTATGCTTTCTTT; CDR3 protein: CASSLEGSYYAFF
V gene: TRBV5-6; J gene: TRBJ2-2; clone size: .; D gene: .; CDR3 DNA: TGTGCCAGCAGCTTGGGGGCGGGGTTTTCCCTTTCCCAGGAGCTGTTTTTT; CDR3 protein: CASSLGAGFSLSQELFF
V gene: TRBV19; J gene: TRBJ1-4; clone size: once; D gene: .; CDR3 DNA: TGTGCCAGTACCCCCCGGTATAATAATGAAAAACTGTTTTTT; CDR3 protein: CASTPRYNNEKLFF
V gene: TRBV28; J gene: TRBJ1-3; clone size: .; D gene: .; CDR3 DNA: TGTGCCAGCAGTTTAGGGGGGGCGCCTGGAAACACCATATATTTT; CDR3 protein: CASSLGGAPGNTIYF
V gene: TRBV7-9; J gene: TRBJ2-2; clone size: .; D gene: TRBD1; CDR3 DNA: TGTGCCAGCAGCTTAGGTCGGACAGGGACCGGGGAGCTGTTTTTT; CDR3 protein: CASSLGRTGTGELFF
V gene: TRBV7-2; J gene: TRBJ1-1; clone size: .; D gene: .; CDR3 DNA: TGTGCCAGCAGCTTAGATTGGTCCAGGGTTAACACTGAAGCTTTCTTT; CDR3 protein: CASSLDWSRVNTEAFF
V gene: TRBV11-2; J gene: TRBJ2-1; clone size: once; D gene: TRBD2; CDR3 DNA: TGTGCCAGCACCTCCGGGGGGGCGGCCAGCTCCTACAATGAGCAGTTCTTC; CDR3 protein: CASTSGGAASSYNEQFF
V gene: TRBV19; J gene: TRBJ2-5; clone size: .; D gene: TRBD2; CDR3 DNA: TGTGCCAGTAGTGTGACCGGGACTAGCGGGGCGCAGGGGGCCCAGTACTTC; CDR3 protein: CASSVTGTSGAQGAQYF
V gene: TRBV7-2; J gene: TRBJ2-7; clone size: .; D gene: .; CDR3 DNA: TGTGCCAGCAGCTCTTCCGGGACAATAAGCGAGCAGTACTTC; CDR3 protein: CASSSSGTISEQYF
V gene: TRBV6-1; J gene: TRBJ2-7; clone size: once; D gene: TRBD2; CDR3 DNA: TGTGCCAGCAGTGAACCGGGACTAGTCCCTTACGAGCAGTACTTC; CDR3 protein: CASSEPGLVPYEQYF
V gene: TRBV30; J gene: TRBJ2-5; clone size: .; D gene: TRBD1; CDR3 DNA: TGTGCCTGGAGTGGGACAGGGGTAGAGACCCAGTACTTC; CDR3 protein: CAWSGTGVETQYF